One and the same sample provided the 8 T cell receptor beta chains below, sequenced in a study of OX40 agonist ivuxolimab in advanced cancers. Sequencing used immunoSEQ multiplex PCR; TCRdb keeps in-frame clones, though not all of them. The sample yields 50,000 to 60,000 clones, 86% seen once. Sequenced material: CD4+ or CD8+ T cells sorted from blood, taken in a trial of the OX40 agonist ivuxolimab. The source of these receptors is an adult with an advanced solid tumor such as melanoma, head and neck, liver or kidney cancer.

This chain links TRBV7-9 with TRBJ1-2; D is perhaps TRBD1 (5 bases). CDR1 is SEHNR, CDR2 FQNEAQ, per germline (reference sequence). V was clipped by 4 bases and J by 2 bases, with 11 bases between them. This CDR3 is 14 amino acids long. The CDR3 nucleotides read TGTGCCAGCAGCTCCTCAGGGCCCAACTATGGCTACACCTTC. It specifies CASSSSGPNYGYTF.

This clone was seen only a few times. This sequence joins TRBV5-6 and TRBJ1-5; D perhaps matches TRBD1 (6 bases). CDR1 and CDR2 from the germline V gene are SGHDT and YYEEEE. Trimming removed 0 bases from V and 2 bases from J, with 12 bases in between. The CDR3 spans 16 residues. The CDR3 nucleotides are TGTGCCAGCAGCTTGGCACAGGGCTCGGGCAATCAGCCCCAGCATTTT. The encoded protein is CASSLAQGSGNQPQHF.

The rearrangement joins TRBV7-2 to TRBJ1-5; no reliable D call. V lost 2 bases to trimming and J lost 1 base, with 6 bases between them. This CDR3 is built from 14 residues. From germline, CDR1 is SGHTA and CDR2 FQGNSA. CDR3 nucleotide sequence: TGTGCCAGCAGCTTATCGGACAGCAATCAGCCCCAGCATTTT. This gives the protein CASSLSDSNQPQHF.

The chain joins TRBV27 to TRBJ1-2, with D possibly matching TRBD1 (5 bases). The CDR3 is made up of 16 amino acids. Per germline, CDR1 MNHEY and CDR2 SMNVEV (reference sequence). Trimming removed 2 bases from V and 0 bases from J, with 13 bases in between. This chain's CDR3 is CASSLTGAPTNYGYTF. As DNA, the CDR3 is TGTGCCAGCAGTTTAACAGGAGCACCTACTAACTATGGCTACACCTTC.

The chain combines TRBV15 with TRBJ1-5; unclear D gene. This CDR3 spans 15 amino acids. Germline CDR1 and CDR2: LNHNV and YYDKDF (reference sequence). The V gene lost 5 bases and the J gene lost 5 bases, with 16 bases spanning the gap. The CDR3 sequence is CATSEGRPLDQPQHF. The CDR3 DNA reads TGTGCCACCAGCGAAGGGCGGCCCTTAGATCAGCCCCAGCATTTT.

The chain couples TRBV6-1 to TRBJ2-2, with D maybe TRBD1 (6 bases). The CDR3 spans 17 residues. Per germline, CDR1 MNHNS and CDR2 SASEGT. The germline V and J ends were trimmed by 0 bases and 4 bases, with 15 bases remaining between them. The CDR3 reads CASSEASPGVATGELFF. DNA of the CDR3: TGTGCCAGCAGTGAAGCTTCGCCAGGGGTCGCCACCGGGGAGCTGTTTTTT.

The chain recombines TRBV6-5 with TRBJ2-7; 7 bases fit TRBD1. The length of the CDR3 is 13 residues. Germline values: CDR1 MNHEY, CDR2 SVGAGI. With V trimmed by 2 bases and J by 4 bases, 2 bases remained unmatched. The CDR3 nucleotides are TGTGCCAGCAGTTACGGGGACAGTTACGAGCAGTACTTC. This translates into CASSYGDSYEQYF.

The V and J genes are TRBV5-1 and TRBJ2-5; D is unresolved. Trimming cost V 7 bases and J 1 base, with 17 bases left between them. The germline gives CDR1 SGHRS, CDR2 YFSETQ. This CDR3 comprises 15 residues. CDR3 coding DNA: TGCGCCAGCGCGCTCAGGTCCCCGTCCCAAGAGACCCAGTACTTC. Protein product: CASALRSPSQETQYF.